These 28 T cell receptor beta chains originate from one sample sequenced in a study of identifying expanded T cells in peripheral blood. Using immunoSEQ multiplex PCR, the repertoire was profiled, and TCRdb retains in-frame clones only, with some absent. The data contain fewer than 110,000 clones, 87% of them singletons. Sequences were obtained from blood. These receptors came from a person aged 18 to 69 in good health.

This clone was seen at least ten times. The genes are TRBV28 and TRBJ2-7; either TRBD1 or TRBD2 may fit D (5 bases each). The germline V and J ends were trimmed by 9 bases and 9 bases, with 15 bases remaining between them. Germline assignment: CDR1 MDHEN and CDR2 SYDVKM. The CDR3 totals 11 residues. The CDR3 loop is CASTYGDGQYF. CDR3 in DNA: TGTGCCAGTACTTACGGGGACGGGCAGTACTTC.

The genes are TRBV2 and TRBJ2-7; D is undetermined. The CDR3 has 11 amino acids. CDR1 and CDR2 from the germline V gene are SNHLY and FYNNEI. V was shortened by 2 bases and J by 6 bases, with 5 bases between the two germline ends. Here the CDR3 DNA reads TGTGCCAGCAGTGAATCGTTCGAGCAGTACTTC. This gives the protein CASSESFEQYF.

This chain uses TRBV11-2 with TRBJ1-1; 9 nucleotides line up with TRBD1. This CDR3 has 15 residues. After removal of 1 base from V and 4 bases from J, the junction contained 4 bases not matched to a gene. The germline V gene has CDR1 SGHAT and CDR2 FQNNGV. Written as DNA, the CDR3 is TGTGCCAGCAGCTTAGTATCGACAGGGGGCACTGAAGCTTTCTTT. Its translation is CASSLVSTGGTEAFF.

CDR3 nucleotides: TGTGCCAGCAGCACCAGTCCGGTAAACACTGAAGCTTTCTTT. Translated: CASSTSPVNTEAFF. The J gene is TRBJ1-1, the V gene TRBV13; D is uncertain. V shed 5 bases and J shed 2 bases, with 12 bases lying between them. From germline, CDR1 is PRHDT and CDR2 FYEKMQ (reference sequence). The CDR3 consists of 14 residues.

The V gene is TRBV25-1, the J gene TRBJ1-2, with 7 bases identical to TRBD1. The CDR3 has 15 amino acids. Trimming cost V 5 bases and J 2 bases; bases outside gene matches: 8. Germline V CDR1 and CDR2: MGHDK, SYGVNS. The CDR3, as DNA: TGTGCCAGCAGTTTAACAGGGGTGGTAAACTATGGCTACACCTTC. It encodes CASSLTGVVNYGYTF.

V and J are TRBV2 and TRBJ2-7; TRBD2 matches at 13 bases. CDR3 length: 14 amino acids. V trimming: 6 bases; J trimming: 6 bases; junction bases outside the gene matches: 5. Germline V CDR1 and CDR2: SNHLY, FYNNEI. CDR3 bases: TGTGCCAGCAGCCCCCGGACTAGCGGGGGCGAGCAGTACTTC. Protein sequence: CASSPRTSGGEQYF.

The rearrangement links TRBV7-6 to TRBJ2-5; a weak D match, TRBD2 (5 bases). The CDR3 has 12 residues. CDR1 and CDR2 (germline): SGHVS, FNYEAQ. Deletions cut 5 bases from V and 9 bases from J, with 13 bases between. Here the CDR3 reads CASSDTRAAQYF. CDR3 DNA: TGTGCCAGCAGCGACACAAGAGCGGCCCAGTACTTC. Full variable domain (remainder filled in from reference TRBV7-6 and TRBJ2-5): GAGVSQSPRYKVTKRGQDVALRCDPISGHVSLYWYRQALGQGPEFLTYFNYEAQQDKSGLPNDRFSAERPEGSISTLTIQRTEQRDSAMYRCASSDTRAAQYFGPGTRLLVL.

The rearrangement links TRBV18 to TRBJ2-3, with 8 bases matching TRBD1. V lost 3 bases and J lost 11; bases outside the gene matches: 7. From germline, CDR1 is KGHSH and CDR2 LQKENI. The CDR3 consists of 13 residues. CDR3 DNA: TGTGCCAGCTCACCTTCCGTCAGGGGGCAGCAGTATTTT. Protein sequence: CASSPSVRGQQYF.

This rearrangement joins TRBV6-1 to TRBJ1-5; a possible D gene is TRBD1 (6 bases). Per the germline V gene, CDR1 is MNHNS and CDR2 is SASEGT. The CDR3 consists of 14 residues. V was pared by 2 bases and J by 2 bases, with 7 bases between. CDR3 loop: CASSERGGNQPQHF. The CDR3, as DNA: TGTGCCAGCAGTGAAAGGGGGGGCAATCAGCCCCAGCATTTT.

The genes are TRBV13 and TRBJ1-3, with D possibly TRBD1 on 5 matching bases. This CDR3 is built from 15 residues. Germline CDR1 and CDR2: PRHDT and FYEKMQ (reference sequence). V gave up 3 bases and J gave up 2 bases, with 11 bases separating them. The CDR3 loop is CASSLGELAGNTIYF. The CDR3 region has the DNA TGTGCCAGCAGCTTGGGGGAATTGGCTGGAAACACCATATATTTT.

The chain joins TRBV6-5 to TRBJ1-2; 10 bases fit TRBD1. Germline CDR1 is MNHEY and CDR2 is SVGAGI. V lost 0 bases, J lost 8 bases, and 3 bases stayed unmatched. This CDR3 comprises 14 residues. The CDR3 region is CASSYSTGGRGYTF. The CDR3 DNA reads TGTGCCAGCAGTTACTCGACAGGGGGCCGCGGCTACACCTTC.

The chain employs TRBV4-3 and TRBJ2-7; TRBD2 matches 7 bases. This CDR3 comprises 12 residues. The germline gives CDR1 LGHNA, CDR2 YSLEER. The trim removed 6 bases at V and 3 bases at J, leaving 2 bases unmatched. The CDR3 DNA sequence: TGCGCCAGCAGTCCGGGGGGCTACGAGCAGTACTTC. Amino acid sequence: CASSPGGYEQYF.

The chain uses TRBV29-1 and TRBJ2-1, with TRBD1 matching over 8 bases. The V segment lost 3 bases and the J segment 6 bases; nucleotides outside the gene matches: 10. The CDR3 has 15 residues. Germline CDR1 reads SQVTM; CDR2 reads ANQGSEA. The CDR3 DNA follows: TGCAGCGTTGAGGTGGATGGGACAGGAGTCAATGAGCAGTTCTTC. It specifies CSVEVDGTGVNEQFF.

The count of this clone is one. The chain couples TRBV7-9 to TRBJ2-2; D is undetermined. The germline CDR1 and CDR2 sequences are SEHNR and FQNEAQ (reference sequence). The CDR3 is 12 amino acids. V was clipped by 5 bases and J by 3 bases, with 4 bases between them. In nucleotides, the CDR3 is TGTGCCAGCAGCGGCGACACCGGGGAGCTGTTTTTT. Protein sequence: CASSGDTGELFF. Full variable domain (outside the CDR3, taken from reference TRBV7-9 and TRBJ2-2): DTGVSQNPRHKITKRGQNVTFRCDPISEHNRLYWYRQTLGQGPEFLTYFQNEAQLEKSRLLSDRFSAERPKGSFSTLEIQRTEQGDSAMYLCASSGDTGELFFGEGSRLTVL.

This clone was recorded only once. In DNA form, the CDR3 reads TGTGCCAGCAGTGGCACGGGGTGGACTGAAGCTTTCTTT. Its protein is CASSGTGWTEAFF. The rearrangement uses TRBV6-1 and TRBJ1-1, with D unresolved. The CDR3 totals 13 residues. Germline assignment: CDR1 MNHNS and CDR2 SASEGT. V lost 4 bases and J 5 bases, leaving 11 bases between the germline ends.

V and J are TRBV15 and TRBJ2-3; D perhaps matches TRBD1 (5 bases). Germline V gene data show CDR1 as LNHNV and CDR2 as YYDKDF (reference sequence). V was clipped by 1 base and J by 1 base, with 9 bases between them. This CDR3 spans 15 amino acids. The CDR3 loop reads CATSRGTGRTDTQYF. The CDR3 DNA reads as TGTGCCACCAGCAGAGGTACAGGTCGCACAGATACGCAGTATTTT.

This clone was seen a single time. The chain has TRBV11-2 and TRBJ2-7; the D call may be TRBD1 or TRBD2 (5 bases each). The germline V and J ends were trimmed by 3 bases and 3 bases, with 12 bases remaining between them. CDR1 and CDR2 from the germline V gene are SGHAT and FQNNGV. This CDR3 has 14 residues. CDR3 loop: CASSFGAGRYEQYF. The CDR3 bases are TGTGCCAGCAGCTTCGGGGCAGGGCGCTACGAGCAGTACTTC. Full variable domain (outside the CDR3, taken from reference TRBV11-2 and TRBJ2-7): EAGVAQSPRYKIIEKRQSVAFWCNPISGHATLYWYQQILGQGPKLLIQFQNNGVVDDSQLPKDRFSAERLKGVDSTLKIQPAKLEDSAVYLCASSFGAGRYEQYFGPGTRLTVT.

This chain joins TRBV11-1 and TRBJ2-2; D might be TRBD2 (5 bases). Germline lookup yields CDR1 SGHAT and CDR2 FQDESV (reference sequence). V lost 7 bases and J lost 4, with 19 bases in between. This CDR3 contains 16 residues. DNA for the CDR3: TGTGCCAGCACCCTGGAGGTAGCATCGGGCACCGGGGAGCTGTTTTTT. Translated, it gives CASTLEVASGTGELFF.

The CDR3 reads CASSLAYRVNYGYTF. Written as DNA, the CDR3 is TGTGCCAGCAGCTTAGCTTACAGGGTGAACTATGGCTACACCTTC. The V and J genes are TRBV7-9 and TRBJ1-2; perhaps TRBD1 as D (6 bases). Germline V CDR1 and CDR2: SEHNR, FQNEAQ (reference sequence). Trimming pared 0 bases from V and 2 bases from J, leaving 10 bases between. This CDR3 is built from 15 residues.

CDR3 sequence: CASRDSLNEKLFF. In DNA, the CDR3 is TGTGCCAGCAGGGACAGCCTTAATGAAAAACTGTTTTTT. J is TRBJ1-4 and V is TRBV28; possible D gene TRBD1, 6 bases. This CDR3 has 13 amino acids. The ends were cut back, 6 bases at V and 4 bases at J, with 9 bases in the middle. Germline CDR1 MDHEN, CDR2 SYDVKM.

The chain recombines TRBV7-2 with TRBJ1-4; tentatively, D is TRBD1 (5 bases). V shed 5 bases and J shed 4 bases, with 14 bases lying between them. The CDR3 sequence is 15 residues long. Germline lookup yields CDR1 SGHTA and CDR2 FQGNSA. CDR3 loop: CASSPNGGHNEKLFF. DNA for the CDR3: TGTGCCAGCAGCCCGAACGGAGGACATAATGAAAAACTGTTTTTT.

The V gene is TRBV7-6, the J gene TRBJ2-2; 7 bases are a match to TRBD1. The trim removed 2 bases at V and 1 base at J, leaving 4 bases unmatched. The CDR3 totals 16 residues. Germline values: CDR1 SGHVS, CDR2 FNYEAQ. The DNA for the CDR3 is TGTGCCAGCAGCTTAACTTGGACAGGGAACACCGGGGAGCTGTTTTTT. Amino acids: CASSLTWTGNTGELFF.

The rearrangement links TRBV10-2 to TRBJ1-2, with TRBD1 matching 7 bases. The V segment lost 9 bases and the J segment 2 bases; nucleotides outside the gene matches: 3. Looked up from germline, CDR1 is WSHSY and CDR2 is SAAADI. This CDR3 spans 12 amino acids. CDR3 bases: TGCGCCAGTAAACAGGGGAACTATGGCTACACCTTC. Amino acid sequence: CASKQGNYGYTF.

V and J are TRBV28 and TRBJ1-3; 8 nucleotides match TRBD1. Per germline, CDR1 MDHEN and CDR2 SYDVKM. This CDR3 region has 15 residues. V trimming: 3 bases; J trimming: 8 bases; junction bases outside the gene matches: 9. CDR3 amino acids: CASSLPQGALDTIYF. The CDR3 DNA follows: TGTGCCAGCAGTTTGCCCCAGGGGGCCCTAGACACCATATATTTT.

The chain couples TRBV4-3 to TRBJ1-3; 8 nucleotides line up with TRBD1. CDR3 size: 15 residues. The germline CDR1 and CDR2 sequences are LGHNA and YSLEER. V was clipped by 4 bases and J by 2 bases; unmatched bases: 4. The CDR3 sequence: CASSLSTGAGNTIYF. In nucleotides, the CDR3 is TGCGCCAGCAGCCTATCGACAGGGGCTGGAAACACCATATATTTT.

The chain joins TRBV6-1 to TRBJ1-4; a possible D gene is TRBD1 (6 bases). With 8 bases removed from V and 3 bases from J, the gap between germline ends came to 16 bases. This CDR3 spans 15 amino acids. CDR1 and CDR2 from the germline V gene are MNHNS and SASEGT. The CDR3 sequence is CASVTAGAANEKLFF. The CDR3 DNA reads TGTGCCAGCGTTACGGCGGGGGCTGCTAATGAAAAACTGTTTTTT.

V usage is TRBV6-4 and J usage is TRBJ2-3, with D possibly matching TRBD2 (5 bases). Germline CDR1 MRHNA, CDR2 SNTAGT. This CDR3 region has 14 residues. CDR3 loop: CAGSHLLTTDTQYF. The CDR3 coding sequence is TGTGCGGGGAGCCACCTACTAACAACAGATACGCAGTATTTT.

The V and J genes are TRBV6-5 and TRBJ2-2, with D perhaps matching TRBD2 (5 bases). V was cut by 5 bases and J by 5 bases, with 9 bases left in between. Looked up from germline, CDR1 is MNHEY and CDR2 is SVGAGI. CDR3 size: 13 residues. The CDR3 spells CASSPERTGELFF. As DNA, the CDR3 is TGTGCCAGCAGTCCGGAGCGGACCGGGGAGCTGTTTTTT.